The 23 T cell receptor beta chains in this list originate from one sample, sequenced in a study of T cell responses to AZD1222 COVID-19 vaccine. Generated by immunoSEQ multiplex PCR, the TCRdb table keeps only in-frame clones and is missing some. This sample carries 80,000 or so clones, 70% to 90% of them seen once, and the ten largest clones take about 9.4%. Sequencing was performed on peripheral blood, taken 28 days after the second AZD1222 dose. The origin of the receptors is an adult who received the AZD1222 COVID-19 vaccine.

The chain carries TRBV28 and TRBJ1-6; unclear D gene. V lost 3 bases and J lost 7, with 13 bases in between. CDR1 is MDHEN, CDR2 SYDVKM, per germline. The CDR3 consists of 15 residues. CDR3 residues: CASSFSRGRNSPLHF. The CDR3 region has the DNA TGTGCCAGCAGTTTCTCCCGTGGAAGGAATTCACCCCTCCACTTT.

The chain uses TRBV29-1 and TRBJ1-5; D perhaps matches TRBD1 (5 bases). The CDR3 totals 13 residues. The germline V gene has CDR1 SQVTM and CDR2 ANQGSEA. V was trimmed by 6 bases and J by 8 bases, leaving 17 bases between them. The chain's CDR3 is CSVALGGGEPQHF. The CDR3 DNA reads as TGCAGCGTCGCCCTCGGGGGTGGCGAGCCCCAGCATTTT.

A few counts support this clone. The J gene is TRBJ2-5, the V gene TRBV5-6, with D perhaps given as TRBD1 or TRBD2 (5 bases each). Trimming stripped 0 bases from V and 11 bases from J, with 11 bases between. The germline gives CDR1 SGHDT, CDR2 YYEEEE. The CDR3 loop spans 12 amino acids. Written as DNA, the CDR3 is TGTGCCAGCAGCTTGGGGGGGACGGCGCAGTACTTC. It yields the protein CASSLGGTAQYF.

This chain connects TRBV6-6 to TRBJ2-3, with 8 bases lining up with TRBD1. The CDR3 sequence is 16 residues long. Looked up from germline, CDR1 is MNHNY and CDR2 is SVGAGI (reference sequence). V shed 2 bases, J shed 1 base, and the junction held 5 bases outside the gene matches. Here the CDR3 reads CASSYPTGARTDTQYF. CDR3 DNA sequence: TGTGCCAGCAGTTACCCGACAGGGGCCCGCACAGATACGCAGTATTTT.

The chain is built from TRBV6-1 and TRBJ2-5; D is unclear. The V gene's germline CDR1 is MNHNS and CDR2 SASEGT. The CDR3 covers 13 residues. V was pared by 3 bases and J by 2 bases, with 7 bases between. Here the CDR3 reads CASSEIQQETQYF. The DNA for the CDR3 is TGTGCCAGCAGTGAGATACAACAAGAGACCCAGTACTTC.

This chain uses TRBV7-9 with TRBJ1-6, with 10 bases that match TRBD1. The CDR3 length is 15 residues. J gave up 7 bases and V 5 bases, and 5 bases lay outside the gene matches. Germline CDR1 SEHNR, CDR2 FQNEAQ (reference sequence). CDR3: CASSGTGVSNSPLHF. The CDR3 DNA sequence: TGTGCCAGCAGCGGGACAGGGGTGAGCAATTCACCCCTCCACTTT.

The chain links TRBV10-3 to TRBJ1-1; D uncertain. The CDR3 spans 13 residues. V lost 10 bases, J lost 4 bases, and 16 bases lay in between. Germline-derived CDR1 and CDR2 are ENHRY and SYGVKD. The CDR3: CATGNLAGTEAFF. CDR3 sequence (DNA): TGTGCCACCGGGAACTTGGCGGGCACTGAAGCTTTCTTT.

The V gene is TRBV28, the J gene TRBJ2-7; possibly TRBD1 for D (5 bases). Germline V gene sequence: CDR1 MDHEN, CDR2 SYDVKM. The CDR3 length is 14 residues. Between the trimmed V and J ends, which lost 1 base and 0 bases, there was a span of 7 bases. The CDR3 here is CASSLSGLSYEQYF. CDR3 coding DNA: TGTGCCAGCAGTTTATCAGGGCTCTCCTACGAGCAGTACTTC.

The chain couples TRBV28 to TRBJ2-2; a possible D gene is TRBD1 (6 bases). The CDR3 extends over 14 amino acids. Trimming took 8 bases from V and 4 from J, leaving 14 bases between them. Germline loops: CDR1 MDHEN, CDR2 SYDVKM. The CDR3 sequence: CASAAGAGTGELFF. CDR3 DNA: TGTGCCAGCGCCGCAGGGGCGGGCACCGGGGAGCTGTTTTTT.

This chain joins TRBV19 and TRBJ1-1, with TRBD1 as a possible D gene (6 bases). V shed 9 bases and J shed 8 bases, with 10 bases lying between them. In germline, CDR1 is LNHDA, CDR2 SQIVND (reference sequence). This CDR3 has 10 residues. The DNA of the CDR3 is TGTGCCAGCGGGAGGGGGGAAGCTTTCTTT. Translation gives CASGRGEAFF.

The chain carries TRBV19 and TRBJ2-1; D perhaps matches TRBD1 (6 bases). V lost 6 bases to trimming and J lost 2 bases, with 14 bases between them. There are 15 residues in the CDR3. Per germline, CDR1 LNHDA and CDR2 SQIVND (reference sequence). CDR3 sequence: CASSARQAAYNEQFF. The CDR3 coding sequence is TGTGCCAGTAGCGCACGACAGGCCGCCTACAATGAGCAGTTCTTC.

V gene TRBV6-5 combines with J gene TRBJ2-7, with TRBD1 as a possible D gene (6 bases). Trimming stripped 4 bases from V and 2 bases from J, with 15 bases between. The CDR3 sequence is 15 residues long. CDR1 MNHEY and CDR2 SVGAGI come from the germline V gene. The CDR3 here is CASSSATGSTYEQYF. The CDR3 DNA reads TGTGCCAGCAGTTCCGCGACAGGTTCAACCTACGAGCAGTACTTC.

This chain joins TRBV15 and TRBJ2-3; 8 bases map to TRBD2. The V segment lost 3 bases and the J segment 6 bases; nucleotides outside the gene matches: 11. The CDR3 totals 16 residues. Germline V lookup: CDR1 LNHNV, CDR2 YYDKDF (reference sequence). DNA of the CDR3: TGTGCCACCAGCAGGGTTAGCGGGGCCGGGCACGATACGCAGTATTTT. Translating gives CATSRVSGAGHDTQYF. The full variable domain, its missing parts supplied by reference TRBV15 and TRBJ2-3, is DAMVIQNPRYQVTQFGKPVTLSCSQTLNHNVMYWYQQKSSQAPKLLFHYYDKDFNNEADTPDNFQSRRPNTSFCFLDIRSPGLGDTAMYLCATSRVSGAGHDTQYFGPGTRLTVL.

Remarks on this clone: This sequence may be a read error, since a much larger clone differs from it by one base. This specimen includes other DNA sequences encoding the same CDR3. V usage is TRBV28 and J usage is TRBJ1-2; possible D gene TRBD1, 5 bases. The CDR3 is made up of 12 amino acids. With 6 bases removed from V and 5 bases from J, the gap between germline ends came to 10 bases. Looked up from germline, CDR1 is MDHEN and CDR2 is SYDVKM. The DNA of the CDR3 is TGTGCCAGCAGGACGGGGGGATATGGCTACACCTTC. Protein sequence: CASRTGGYGYTF.

V is TRBV6-5 and J is TRBJ1-1; D might be TRBD1 (5 bases). The V gene's germline CDR1 is MNHEY and CDR2 SVGAGI. The CDR3 length is 15 residues. V lost 4 bases to trimming and J lost 8 bases, with 20 bases between them. Here the CDR3 reads CASSFQGRQQTEAFF. Here the CDR3 DNA reads TGTGCCAGCAGTTTTCAGGGACGGCAGCAGACGGAAGCTTTCTTT.

The chain combines TRBV4-1 with TRBJ1-5; unclear D gene. The germline V gene has CDR1 MGHRA and CDR2 YSYEKL. V was trimmed by 1 base and J by 6 bases, leaving 7 bases between them. CDR3 length equals 13 residues. The CDR3 sequence is CASSQGVFQPQHF. As DNA, the CDR3 is TGCGCCAGCAGCCAAGGAGTTTTTCAGCCCCAGCATTTT.

This rearrangement joins TRBV11-3 to TRBJ2-1; tentatively, D is TRBD1 or TRBD2 (5 bases each). The CDR3 totals 14 residues. Trimming stripped 1 base from V and 8 bases from J, with 12 bases between. CDR1 and CDR2 (germline): SGHNT, YENEEA. CDR3 sequence reads: CASSLGDPSDEQFF. DNA for the CDR3: TGTGCCAGCAGCTTAGGGGACCCGAGCGATGAGCAGTTCTTC.

This chain links TRBV2 with TRBJ2-7, with D perhaps matching TRBD2 (6 bases). Trimming stripped 6 bases from V and 0 bases from J, with 15 bases between. In germline, CDR1 is SNHLY, CDR2 FYNNEI. The CDR3 runs to 15 residues. The CDR3 sequence: CASREGGASSYEQYF. CDR3 coding DNA: TGTGCCAGCAGGGAGGGCGGGGCGAGCTCCTACGAGCAGTACTTC.

The DNA for the CDR3 is TGTGCCACCAGCAGAGATGAAGGGGGGAATCAGCCCCAGCATTTT. Translated: CATSRDEGGNQPQHF. The chain links TRBV15 to TRBJ1-5, with D possibly being TRBD1 (6 bases). The CDR3 has 15 amino acids. V was shortened by 0 bases and J by 4 bases, with 10 bases between the two germline ends. Germline V gene data show CDR1 as LNHNV and CDR2 as YYDKDF (reference sequence).

This clone came up a few times. The chain uses TRBV6-4 and TRBJ2-2, with D unclear. Trimming shortened V by 5 bases and J by 1 base, and 5 bases separated the two germline ends. The CDR3 contains 13 residues. Germline V gene sequence: CDR1 MRHNA, CDR2 SNTAGT. DNA of the CDR3: TGTGCCAGCAGTAGACAGAACACCGGGGAGCTGTTTTTT. It is translated as CASSRQNTGELFF.

The rearrangement links TRBV10-3 to TRBJ2-2; D is uncertain. V lost 10 bases to trimming and J lost 1 base, with 22 bases between them. The CDR3 consists of 17 residues. Germline-derived CDR1 and CDR2 are ENHRY and SYGVKD. DNA for the CDR3: TGTGCCACCAAAAACGCCTCGCGGTCAAGGAACACCGGGGAGCTGTTTTTT. It specifies CATKNASRSRNTGELFF.

The V gene is TRBV29-1, the J gene TRBJ2-2; weak D call: TRBD2 (5 bases). Between the trimmed V and J ends, which lost 7 bases and 5 bases, there was a span of 14 bases. The CDR3 loop spans 13 amino acids. CDR1 is SQVTM, CDR2 ANQGSEA, per germline. CDR3 DNA: TGCAGCGCCACCTTTCCGGGAACCGGGGAGCTGTTTTTT. This gives the protein CSATFPGTGELFF.

The rearrangement uses TRBV7-9 and TRBJ2-3; no reliable D call. The germline V and J ends were trimmed by 0 bases and 1 base, with 8 bases remaining between them. From germline, CDR1 is SEHNR and CDR2 FQNEAQ (reference sequence). CDR3 length equals 15 residues. The CDR3 sequence is CASSLAVLGTDTQYF. CDR3 sequence (DNA): TGTGCCAGCAGCTTAGCCGTTCTAGGCACAGATACGCAGTATTTT. Drawing the rest from reference TRBV7-9 and TRBJ2-3, the complete variable domain is DTGVSQNPRHKITKRGQNVTFRCDPISEHNRLYWYRQTLGQGPEFLTYFQNEAQLEKSRLLSDRFSAERPKGSFSTLEIQRTEQGDSAMYLCASSLAVLGTDTQYFGPGTRLTVL.